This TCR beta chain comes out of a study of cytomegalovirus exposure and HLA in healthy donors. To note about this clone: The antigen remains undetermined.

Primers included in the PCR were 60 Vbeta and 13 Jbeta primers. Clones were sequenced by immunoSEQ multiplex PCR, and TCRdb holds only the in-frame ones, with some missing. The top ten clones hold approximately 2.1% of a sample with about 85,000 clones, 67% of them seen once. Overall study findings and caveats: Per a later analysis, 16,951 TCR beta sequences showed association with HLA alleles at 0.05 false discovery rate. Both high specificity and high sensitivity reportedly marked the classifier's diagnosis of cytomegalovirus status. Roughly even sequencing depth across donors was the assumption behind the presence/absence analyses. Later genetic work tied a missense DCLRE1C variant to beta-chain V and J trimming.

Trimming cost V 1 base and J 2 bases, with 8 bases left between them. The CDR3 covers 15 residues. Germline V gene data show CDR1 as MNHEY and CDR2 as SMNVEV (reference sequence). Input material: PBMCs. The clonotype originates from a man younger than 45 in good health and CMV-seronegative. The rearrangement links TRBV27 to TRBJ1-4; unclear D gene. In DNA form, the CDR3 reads TGTGCCAGCAGTTTATTATCGGGGACTAATGAAAAACTGTTTTTT. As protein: CASSLLSGTNEKLFF.